A selection of T cell receptor beta chains follows, all from one sample in a study of monozygotic twins with inflammatory bowel disease. With the 5' RACE reads reprocessed, TCRdb shows one record per CDR3 protein and no DNA. This sample's table has 150,000 to 200,000 distinct CDR3 sequences. The sample comprised blood. All receptors come from a human donor with ulcerative colitis or Crohn's disease, or a healthy co-twin of an affected twin (not recorded which). Both conserved end residues are part of each CDR3. The order of the fields is V gene, J gene, CDR3 protein.

V gene: TRBV6-5; J gene: TRBJ2-7; CDR3 protein: CASSYAYEQYF
V gene: TRBV28; J gene: TRBJ2-1; CDR3 protein: CASSLFGTSGNNEQFF
V gene: TRBV10-3; J gene: TRBJ1-1; CDR3 protein: CAISEWYGIYNTEAFF
V gene: TRBV7-9; J gene: TRBJ1-2; CDR3 protein: CASSLVRVSGYTF
V gene: TRBV6-6; J gene: TRBJ2-3; CDR3 protein: CASSYSILSDTQYF
V gene: TRBV6-5; J gene: TRBJ2-1; CDR3 protein: CASRSPGGEQFF
V gene: TRBV30; J gene: TRBJ2-1; CDR3 protein: CAWSSGLAAYNEQFF
V gene: TRBV19; J gene: TRBJ2-1; CDR3 protein: CASSMRGGGGNEQFF
V gene: TRBV12-3/TRBV12-4; J gene: TRBJ1-4; CDR3 protein: CASRRDTTAELFF
V gene: TRBV20-1; J gene: TRBJ2-7; CDR3 protein: CSSGTGDYEQYF
V gene: TRBV19; J gene: TRBJ2-1; CDR3 protein: CASTNTRVNEQFF
V gene: TRBV20-1; J gene: TRBJ1-2; CDR3 protein: CSARNRYEDHGYTF
V gene: TRBV19; J gene: TRBJ2-3; CDR3 protein: CASTASTGRGTDTQYF
V gene: TRBV7-2; J gene: TRBJ2-3; CDR3 protein: CASSSDWDRGEYF
V gene: TRBV20-1; J gene: TRBJ2-2; CDR3 protein: CSARALVANTGELFF
V gene: TRBV5-1; J gene: TRBJ2-6; CDR3 protein: CASGGQGASGANVLTF
V gene: TRBV29-1; J gene: TRBJ2-1; CDR3 protein: CSVFPGNNEQFF
V gene: TRBV10-3; J gene: TRBJ1-1; CDR3 protein: CAISEGQVNTEAFF
V gene: TRBV19; J gene: TRBJ2-7; CDR3 protein: CASSIGLAGGQVSYEQYF
V gene: TRBV30; J gene: TRBJ2-2; CDR3 protein: CAWRSMTGELFF
V gene: TRBV4-3; J gene: TRBJ1-3; CDR3 protein: CASSPDATVDTIYF
V gene: TRBV5-1; J gene: TRBJ1-2; CDR3 protein: CASSLAAGSTNGYTF
V gene: TRBV6-5; J gene: TRBJ2-2; CDR3 protein: CASAVGQAGELFF
V gene: TRBV20-1; J gene: TRBJ2-3; CDR3 protein: CSVPNRAGDTDTQYF
V gene: TRBV29-1; J gene: TRBJ2-3; CDR3 protein: CSVKVRENTDTQYF
V gene: TRBV9; J gene: TRBJ2-1; CDR3 protein: CASSMGTSGRARAYNEQFF
V gene: TRBV3-1; J gene: TRBJ1-2; CDR3 protein: CASSPIVPGEYYGYTF
V gene: TRBV5-1; J gene: TRBJ1-1; CDR3 protein: CASSLTGGSTEAFF
V gene: TRBV19; J gene: TRBJ1-3; CDR3 protein: CASSIGAEGLSGNTIYF
V gene: TRBV20-1; J gene: TRBJ2-7; CDR3 protein: CSAPTGSYEQYF
V gene: TRBV30; J gene: TRBJ1-2; CDR3 protein: CAWTPGANYGYTF
V gene: TRBV20-1; J gene: TRBJ2-7; CDR3 protein: CSASRDSGSYEQYF
V gene: TRBV7-9; J gene: TRBJ2-7; CDR3 protein: CASSKRLAGIYEQYF
V gene: TRBV10-3; J gene: TRBJ2-2; CDR3 protein: CAISERDRGHTGELFF
V gene: TRBV4-1; J gene: TRBJ2-1; CDR3 protein: CASSQARGWGSGRAYNEQFF
V gene: TRBV6-1; J gene: TRBJ1-5; CDR3 protein: CASSGLLGGLSNQPQHF
V gene: TRBV5-1; J gene: TRBJ2-1; CDR3 protein: CASSYGGASSYNEQFF
V gene: TRBV7-8; J gene: TRBJ1-5; CDR3 protein: CASRAQSNQPQHF
V gene: TRBV7-9; J gene: TRBJ2-7; CDR3 protein: CASSILAGGAYEQYF
V gene: TRBV6-4; J gene: TRBJ2-1; CDR3 protein: CASSELAGGLYEQFF
V gene: TRBV7-3; J gene: TRBJ2-1; CDR3 protein: CASSFGGLVSYNEQFF
V gene: TRBV5-4; J gene: TRBJ1-1; CDR3 protein: CASSLVSRVNTEAFF
V gene: TRBV5-1; J gene: TRBJ2-1; CDR3 protein: CASSLSTSGYNEQFF
V gene: TRBV12-3/TRBV12-4; J gene: TRBJ1-4; CDR3 protein: CASSLFQNEKLFF
V gene: TRBV30; J gene: TRBJ1-2; CDR3 protein: CAWSPARANYGYTF